This T cell receptor beta chain originates from a study of blood T cell repertoires in COVID-19. The wider study: The United States, Italy and Spain supplied acute and convalescent COVID-19 samples.

Seattle participants joined during active infection and were tracked over time. This clone was seen only a few times. The repertoire was sequenced with immunoSEQ multiplex PCR; TCRdb's copy has only in-frame clones and lacks some. The sample contains tens of thousands of clones, approximately 80% of which appear only once. V was clipped by 4 bases and J by 3 bases; unmatched bases: 7. CDR3 length equals 16 residues. CDR1 and CDR2 (germline): SEHNR, FQNEAQ (reference sequence). Material for sequencing was peripheral blood. The chain joins TRBV7-9 to TRBJ2-7, with 12 bases matching TRBD2. The receptor's source is a man aged 30-40 years with COVID-19, enrolled during active disease. The CDR3 DNA follows: TGTGCCAGCAGCTACCCGACTAGCGGGAGTGTCTACGAGCAGTACTTC. Protein product: CASSYPTSGSVYEQYF.